The 28 T cell receptor beta chains below all came from one sample that was sequenced in a study of early T cells in non-severe SARS-CoV-2 infection. TCRdb re-called the 5' RACE reads through MiXCR, storing one row per CDR3 protein. The sample lists about 63,000 distinct CDR3 sequences; 10% to 15% were seen once. Material: whole blood. Every receptor here comes from an adult who was a healthcare worker with PCR-confirmed SARS-CoV-2 infection or an uninfected control (not recorded which).

This clonotype was found many times. V and J are TRBV27 and TRBJ1-1; D is perhaps TRBD1 (5 bases). The V end was cut by 4 bases, the J end by 1 base, with 10 bases between. Looked up from germline, CDR1 is MNHEY and CDR2 is SMNVEV (reference sequence). The CDR3 runs 14 residues. CDR3 sequence: CASSSGTANTEAFF. CDR3 bases: TGTGCCAGCAGTTCGGGGACGGCGAACACTGAAGCTTTCTTT.

A few counts support this clonotype. J is TRBJ2-3 and V is TRBV12-3 or TRBV12-4, with D possibly TRBD2 on 5 matching bases. The germline V and J ends were trimmed by 5 bases and 0 bases, with 12 bases remaining between them. This CDR3 spans 15 amino acids. CDR3 nucleotides: TGTGCCAGCAGTCCAAACCGGGGTAGCACAGATACGCAGTATTTT. Amino acids: CASSPNRGSTDTQYF.

This clonotype came up many times. The DNA for the CDR3 is TGTGCCAGCAGCCAAAGGGCCCATGAGCAGTTCTTC. This sequence encodes CASSQRAHEQFF. The J gene is TRBJ2-1, the V gene TRBV3-1; D not certain. Germline V gene data show CDR1 as LGHDT and CDR2 as YNNKEL (reference sequence). The CDR3 consists of 12 residues. V lost 2 bases and J 8 bases, leaving 7 bases between the germline ends.

This clonotype occurred a few times. This chain links TRBV12-3 or TRBV12-4 with TRBJ1-5, with D unclear. The V gene lost 3 bases and the J gene lost 9 bases, with 12 bases spanning the gap. The length of the CDR3 is 13 residues. Here the CDR3 reads CASSLDDPWPQHF. CDR3 coding DNA: TGTGCCAGCAGTTTGGACGACCCATGGCCCCAGCATTTT.

This clonotype was detected ten times or more. This chain links TRBV29-1 with TRBJ2-3; a weak D match, TRBD1 (6 bases). V was trimmed by 3 bases and J by 2 bases, leaving 15 bases between them. Germline CDR1 SQVTM, CDR2 ANQGSEA. The CDR3 is 15 amino acids. The CDR3 bases are TGCAGCGTTGAGGTCAGGGGAAGGGACACAGATACGCAGTATTTT. This codes for CSVEVRGRDTDTQYF.

This clonotype has just a few counts. The chain uses TRBV30 and TRBJ1-2; unclear D gene. The germline V gene has CDR1 GTSNPN and CDR2 SVGIG (reference sequence). Trimming cost V 6 bases and J 1 base, with 12 bases left between them. CDR3 length equals 13 residues. The CDR3 loop is CACKDDRNYGYTF. In DNA form, the CDR3 reads TGTGCCTGTAAGGATGATCGTAACTATGGCTACACCTTC.

This clonotype was observed at least ten times. The V gene is TRBV12-3 or TRBV12-4, the J gene TRBJ1-1; tentatively, D is TRBD1 (6 bases). Trimming shortened V by 3 bases and J by 1 base, and 9 bases separated the two germline ends. The CDR3 is made up of 14 amino acids. The CDR3 protein is CASSFKGGNTEAFF. CDR3 nucleotides: TGTGCCAGCAGTTTTAAAGGGGGGAACACTGAAGCTTTCTTT.

This clonotype was found a few times. The V and J genes are TRBV4-3 and TRBJ1-5; D gene unclear. Germline lookup yields CDR1 LGHNA and CDR2 YSLEER. CDR3 length equals 15 residues. Trimming left V 0 bases short and J 2 bases short, with 8 bases between. The CDR3 here is CASSQDKVGNQPQHF. DNA for the CDR3: TGCGCCAGCAGCCAAGATAAGGTTGGCAATCAGCCCCAGCATTTT.

There are many counts of this clonotype. The chain combines TRBV5-1 with TRBJ1-2, with D perhaps TRBD1 (5 bases). CDR3 size: 13 residues. Trimming removed 0 bases at V and 4 bases at J, with 7 bases between. Looked up from germline, CDR1 is SGHRS and CDR2 is YFSETQ. This CDR3 is CASSLGQSYGYTF. DNA for the CDR3: TGCGCCAGCAGCTTGGGACAGAGCTATGGCTACACCTTC.

This clonotype was found many times. V usage is TRBV7-9 and J usage is TRBJ2-5; D is uncertain. CDR3 length equals 11 residues. In germline, CDR1 is SEHNR, CDR2 FQNEAQ (reference sequence). V was clipped by 5 bases and J by 5 bases, with 6 bases between them. As DNA, the CDR3 is TGTGCCAGCAGCACCGTTGAGACCCAGTACTTC. Its translation is CASSTVETQYF.

In this sample, this clonotype turned up many times. V and J are TRBV12-3 or TRBV12-4 and TRBJ2-3; 9 nucleotides align to TRBD1. J gave up 1 base and V 8 bases, and 7 bases lay outside the gene matches. The CDR3 is 15 residues long. The DNA of the CDR3 is TGTGCCAGCGCTCTGGGGACAGGGCGCACAGATACGCAGTATTTT. Protein: CASALGTGRTDTQYF.

The chain combines TRBV5-1 with TRBJ2-7; D not resolved. This CDR3 spans 13 amino acids. From germline, CDR1 is SGHRS and CDR2 YFSETQ. Trimming shortened V by 4 bases and J by 5 bases, and 13 bases separated the two germline ends. The CDR3 coding sequence is TGCGCCAGCAGCCGTTATTCACCCGACGAGCAGTACTTC. This codes for CASSRYSPDEQYF.

This clonotype has a count of ten or more. V gene TRBV5-6 combines with J gene TRBJ1-6; D gene ambiguous. The length of the CDR3 is 13 residues. The germline V and J ends were trimmed by 7 bases and 10 bases, with 15 bases remaining between them. CDR1 is SGHDT and CDR2 is YYEEEE in the germline V gene. The CDR3 bases are TGTGCCAGCTCCGGACGGGGAGAGTCACCCCTCCACTTT. It specifies CASSGRGESPLHF.

There are many counts of this clonotype. The J gene is TRBJ1-4, the V gene TRBV5-5; a weak D match, TRBD1 (5 bases). Trimming removed 5 bases at V and 5 bases at J, with 16 bases between. CDR3 size: 15 residues. The germline V gene encodes CDR1 SGHKS and CDR2 YYEKEE (reference sequence). Here the CDR3 reads CASRSGGATNEKLFF. In nucleotides, the CDR3 is TGTGCCAGCAGGAGCGGAGGGGCTACCAATGAAAAACTGTTTTTT.

The genes are TRBV6-5 and TRBJ1-1; 7 nucleotides align to TRBD1. J lost 1 base, V lost 7 bases, and 9 bases had no gene match. Germline CDR1 is MNHEY and CDR2 is SVGAGI. This CDR3 region has 15 residues. The CDR3 DNA is TGTGCCAGCATCTTAACGACAGGGACGAACACTGAAGCTTTCTTT. Its protein is CASILTTGTNTEAFF.

This clonotype was found many times. V gene TRBV3-1 combines with J gene TRBJ2-3; no reliable D call. CDR3 size: 12 residues. CDR1 is LGHDT, CDR2 YNNKEL, per germline (reference sequence). V lost 6 bases and J lost 6, with 10 bases in between. The CDR3 DNA reads TGTGCCAGCAGTCTTACCGAGGATACGCAGTATTTT. Translated: CASSLTEDTQYF.

Notes on this clonotype: An end of the junction does not agree with germline; a read error may underlie this. V and J are TRBV7-7 and TRBJ2-1; 11 nucleotides agree with TRBD2. CDR1 is SSHAT and CDR2 is FNYEAQ in the germline V gene (reference sequence). The CDR3 contains 16 residues. CDR3 region: CASSSSLAGDYNEQFF. CDR3 in DNA: TGTGCTAGCAGCTCTTCACTAGCGGGGGACTACAATGAGCAGTTCTTC.

The gene calls are TRBV29-1 and TRBJ2-7; TRBD1 matches 9 bases. CDR1 and CDR2 (germline): SQVTM, ANQGSEA. Losses at the gene ends were 6 bases for V and 1 base for J; bases not matched to a gene: 10. This CDR3 has 15 amino acids. CDR3 nucleotides: TGCAGCGTCGAAACAGGGGGCACTGAGTCCTACGAGCAGTACTTC. Encoded protein: CSVETGGTESYEQYF.

This chain uses TRBV7-2 with TRBJ1-2; D may be TRBD1 (6 bases). There are 14 residues in the CDR3. CDR1 is SGHTA and CDR2 is FQGNSA in the germline V gene. V lost 7 bases and J 10 bases, leaving 22 bases between the germline ends. The CDR3 spells CASTIPATGSFYTF. The CDR3 bases are TGTGCCAGCACCATCCCGGCAACAGGGAGTTTCTACACCTTC. Based on the CDR3 plus reference TRBV7-2 and TRBJ1-2, the full variable domain is GAGVSQSPSNKVTEKGKDVELRCDPISGHTALYWYRQSLGQGLEFLIYFQGNSAPDKSGLPSDRFSAERTGGSVSTLTIQRTQQEDSAVYLCASTIPATGSFYTFGSGTRLTVV.

This clonotype was observed many times. This chain joins TRBV4-3 and TRBJ1-1, with a weak D call TRBD1 (5 bases). The germline gives CDR1 LGHNA, CDR2 YSLEER. CDR3 length: 14 amino acids. The germline V and J ends were trimmed by 0 bases and 0 bases, with 5 bases remaining between them. The chain's CDR3 is CASSQDRVNTEAFF. CDR3 nucleotide sequence: TGCGCCAGCAGCCAAGACAGGGTGAACACTGAAGCTTTCTTT.

This clonotype was seen only a few times. This rearrangement joins TRBV5-1 to TRBJ2-3; 7 nucleotides line up with TRBD2. This CDR3 has 16 residues. J lost 4 bases, V lost 0 bases, and 8 bases had no gene match. From germline, CDR1 is SGHRS and CDR2 YFSETQ. CDR3 in amino acids: CASSLEPMGGADTQYF. CDR3 sequence (DNA): TGCGCCAGCAGCTTGGAACCGATGGGAGGGGCAGATACGCAGTATTTT.

This clonotype was seen only a few times. This sequence joins TRBV7-2 and TRBJ2-3; TRBD1 is a possible D gene (5 bases). Trimming stripped 1 base from V and 2 bases from J, with 10 bases between. Germline V gives CDR1 SGHTA, CDR2 FQGNSA. The CDR3 is 15 residues long. CDR3 sequence reads: CASSLVGASTDTQYF. The CDR3 DNA reads as TGTGCCAGCAGCTTAGTAGGGGCATCCACAGATACGCAGTATTTT.

This clonotype was recorded many times. V gene TRBV3-1 combines with J gene TRBJ2-2, with 10 bases that match TRBD1. Germline-derived CDR1 and CDR2 are LGHDT and YNNKEL (reference sequence). Trimming took 8 bases from V and 15 from J; bases not matched to a gene: 9. CDR3 length equals 12 residues. The CDR3 sequence is CASAEGQGRMFF. As DNA, the CDR3 is TGTGCCAGCGCAGAGGGACAGGGGAGGATGTTTTTT. The entire variable domain, with the rest obtained from reference TRBV3-1 and TRBJ2-2, is as follows: DTAVSQTPKYLVTQMGNDKSIKCEQNLGHDTMYWYKQDSKKFLKIMFSYNNKELIINETVPNRFSPKSPDKAHLNLHINSLELGDSAVYFCASAEGQGRMFFGEGSRLTVL.

This clonotype was counted a few times. The V call is TRBV20-1, the J call TRBJ2-5; 7 nucleotides align to TRBD1. The CDR3 loop spans 15 amino acids. V shed 2 bases, J shed 5 bases, and the junction held 11 bases outside the gene matches. Germline CDR1 and CDR2: DFQATT and SNEGSKA (reference sequence). The CDR3 nucleotides are TGCAGTGCTAGACCGACAGGGTTTTTCGGGGAGACCCAGTACTTC. Protein product: CSARPTGFFGETQYF.

This clonotype was seen more than once but under ten times. The genes are TRBV29-1 and TRBJ2-7, with 7 bases lining up with TRBD1. This CDR3 is built from 12 residues. V lost 4 bases and J lost 7; bases outside the gene matches: 7. Germline V CDR1 and CDR2: SQVTM, ANQGSEA. This CDR3 is CSVGQVRGEQYF. The CDR3 DNA is TGCAGCGTTGGACAGGTCAGGGGGGAGCAGTACTTC.

This clonotype was detected many times. V and J are TRBV14 and TRBJ2-2; 8 nucleotides align to TRBD1. The germline V gene encodes CDR1 SGHDN and CDR2 FVKESK. This CDR3 is built from 17 residues. The ends lost 1 base at V and 0 bases at J; junction bases unmatched: 4. The CDR3 region is CASSQVQGAPNTGELFF. CDR3 bases: TGTGCCAGCAGCCAAGTCCAGGGGGCCCCGAACACCGGGGAGCTGTTTTTT.

This clonotype has a count of ten or more. The V and J genes are TRBV20-1 and TRBJ2-7; unclear D gene. V lost 5 bases to trimming and J lost 0 bases, with 8 bases between them. Germline CDR1 DFQATT, CDR2 SNEGSKA (reference sequence). The CDR3 runs 12 residues. Here the CDR3 DNA reads TGCAGTGCTGAAAAACGCTCCTACGAGCAGTACTTC. The encoded protein is CSAEKRSYEQYF.

This clonotype was found a few times. This chain joins TRBV7-9 and TRBJ2-7; 12 bases align to TRBD2. The V segment lost 1 base and the J segment 2 bases; nucleotides outside the gene matches: 3. The CDR3 is 16 amino acids. Germline V gene sequence: CDR1 SEHNR, CDR2 FQNEAQ (reference sequence). CDR3 in DNA: TGTGCCAGCAGCTTAGATCGACTAGCGGGGGCCTACGAGCAGTACTTC. It specifies CASSLDRLAGAYEQYF.